This record covers a single T cell receptor beta chain. What it recognizes is unknown. Here immunoSEQ multiplex PCR was the method, and the copy in TCRdb shows in-frame clones only, minus some. The data contain some 120,000 clones, 70% to 80% of them singletons. The germline V gene encodes CDR1 MNHEY and CDR2 SVGAGI. The CDR3 loop spans 13 amino acids. V gave up 7 bases and J gave up 2 bases, with 9 bases separating them. These data are taken from a study of PD-1 blockade in mismatch repair-deficient tumors. Looking at the study overall: Patients had fewer than 15 mismatch repair-deficient cancer types and were previously treated and progressing.

Study outcomes and limitations: After pembrolizumab, tumor-resident clones rose rapidly, then generally contracted before radiologic responses.

PCR or immunohistochemistry showed mismatch repair deficiency in every enrolled patient. TCRs were sequenced from a few patients responding to pembrolizumab. This TCR came from an adult with mismatch repair-deficient cancer. The chain has TRBV6-5 and TRBJ1-5; D gene unclear. The input for sequencing was peripheral blood, taken more than 58 weeks after starting pembrolizumab. CDR3 nucleotides: TGTGCCAGCATTGGTACCGGCAATCAGCCCCAGCATTTT. Protein sequence: CASIGTGNQPQHF.